This T cell receptor beta chain derives from a study of T-cell reconstitution after alpha-beta-depleted transplantation in children. Notes on the study in general: The origin of high day-60 TCRbeta diversity in some patients lay in surviving recipient T cells and thymic progenitors. Newly made T cells mostly supplied T-cell counts and diversity one year after transplant.

The V gene lost 7 bases and the J gene lost 5 bases, with 21 bases spanning the gap. This CDR3 region has 15 residues. Construction of the TCRbeta library involved unique molecular identifiers. From the PCR reads, TCRdb called clonotypes with MiXCR, one entry per CDR3 protein. In the table there are over 450,000 distinct CDR3 sequences, approximately 10% of which are singletons. On this clonotype: Its target is unknown.

The clonotype originates from a child aged 2 to 15 with inherited bone marrow failure, due to receive a stem cell transplant. The input for sequencing was PBMCs, taken before TCRalphabeta/CD19-depleted stem cell transplant. This chain connects TRBV23-1 to TRBJ2-7; D perhaps matches TRBD1 (6 bases). TRBV23-1 is identified as an open reading frame with a role that is uncertain. The CDR3 DNA follows: TGCGCCAGCACCCTAAGGGAACAGGGTCCCCACGAGCAGTACTTC. Translating gives CASTLREQGPHEQYF.